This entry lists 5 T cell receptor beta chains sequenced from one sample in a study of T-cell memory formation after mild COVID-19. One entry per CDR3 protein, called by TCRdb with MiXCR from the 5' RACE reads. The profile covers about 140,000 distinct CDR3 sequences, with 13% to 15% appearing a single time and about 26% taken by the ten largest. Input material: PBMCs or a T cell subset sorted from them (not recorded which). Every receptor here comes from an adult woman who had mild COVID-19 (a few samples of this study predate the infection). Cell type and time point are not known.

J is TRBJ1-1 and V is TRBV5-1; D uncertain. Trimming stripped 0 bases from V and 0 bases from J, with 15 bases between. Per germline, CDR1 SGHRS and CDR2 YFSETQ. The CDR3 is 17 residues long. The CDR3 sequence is CASSLAIRDGMNTEAFF. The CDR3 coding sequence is TGCGCCAGCAGCTTGGCCATACGCGACGGCATGAACACTGAAGCTTTCTTT.

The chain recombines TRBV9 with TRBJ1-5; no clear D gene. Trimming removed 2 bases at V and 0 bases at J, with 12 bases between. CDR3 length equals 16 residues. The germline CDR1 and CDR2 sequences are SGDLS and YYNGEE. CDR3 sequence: CASSVLPRHSNQPQHF. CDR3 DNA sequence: TGTGCCAGCAGCGTTCTTCCGAGACATAGCAATCAGCCCCAGCATTTT.

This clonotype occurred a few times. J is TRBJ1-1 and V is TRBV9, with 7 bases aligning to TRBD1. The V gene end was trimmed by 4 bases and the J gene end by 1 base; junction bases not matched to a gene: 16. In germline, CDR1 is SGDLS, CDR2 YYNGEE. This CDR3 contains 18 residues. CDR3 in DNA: TGTGCCAGCAGCTTAAATCCCGGGACAGAGGCTCCGAACACTGAAGCTTTCTTT. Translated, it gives CASSLNPGTEAPNTEAFF.

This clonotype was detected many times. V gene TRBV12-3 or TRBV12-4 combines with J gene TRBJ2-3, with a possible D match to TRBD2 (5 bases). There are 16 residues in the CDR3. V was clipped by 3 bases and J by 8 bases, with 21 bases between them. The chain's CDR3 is CASSLEASRRSRTQYF. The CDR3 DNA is TGTGCCAGCAGTTTGGAGGCCTCCCGGAGGTCGCGTACGCAGTATTTT.

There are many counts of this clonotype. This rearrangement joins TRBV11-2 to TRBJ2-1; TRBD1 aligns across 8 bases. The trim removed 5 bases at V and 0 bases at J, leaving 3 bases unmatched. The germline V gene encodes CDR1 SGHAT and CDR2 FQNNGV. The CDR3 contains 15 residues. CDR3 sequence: CASSQTGGSYNEQFF. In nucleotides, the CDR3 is TGTGCCAGCAGCCAAACAGGGGGCTCCTACAATGAGCAGTTCTTC.